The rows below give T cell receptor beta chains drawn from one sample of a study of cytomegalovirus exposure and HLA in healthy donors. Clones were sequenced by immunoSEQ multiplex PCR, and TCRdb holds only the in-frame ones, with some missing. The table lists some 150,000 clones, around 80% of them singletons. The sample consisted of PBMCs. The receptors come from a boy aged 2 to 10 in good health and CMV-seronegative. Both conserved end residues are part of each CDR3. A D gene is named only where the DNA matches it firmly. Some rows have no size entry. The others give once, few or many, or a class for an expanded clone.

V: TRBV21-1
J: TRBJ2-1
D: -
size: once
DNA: TGTGCCAGCAGCGCGCCCCGGGACAGGGGTTATGGCTCCTACAATGAGCAGTTCTTC
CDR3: CASSAPRDRGYGSYNEQFF

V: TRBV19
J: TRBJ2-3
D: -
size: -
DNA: TGTGCCAGTAGTATAAGAGGCCGTACAGATACGCAGTATTTT
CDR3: CASSIRGRTDTQYF

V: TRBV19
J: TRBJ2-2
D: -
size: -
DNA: TGTGCCAGTAGGGGCGGAGGGGGCTTTAACACCGGGGAGCTGTTTTTT
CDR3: CASRGGGGFNTGELFF

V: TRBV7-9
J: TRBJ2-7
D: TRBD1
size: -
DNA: TGTGCCAGCAGCTTAACCAGACAGGGGGGCGAGCAGTACTTC
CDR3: CASSLTRQGGEQYF

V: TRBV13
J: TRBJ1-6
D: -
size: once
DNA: TGTGCCAGCAGCTGGAGCTCCTATAATTCACCCCTCCACTTT
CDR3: CASSWSSYNSPLHF

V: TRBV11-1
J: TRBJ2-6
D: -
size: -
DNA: TGTGCCAGCAGCTTTCAGGGGGGATTTGGGGCCAACGTCCTGACTTTC
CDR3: CASSFQGGFGANVLTF

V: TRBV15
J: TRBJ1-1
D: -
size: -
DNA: TGTGCCACCAGCAGAGATCTTGGGCTGAACACTGAAGCTTTCTTT
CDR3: CATSRDLGLNTEAFF

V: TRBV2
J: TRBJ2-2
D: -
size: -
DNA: TGTGCCAGCAGTGTACAGGGCACCGGGGAGCTGTTTTTT
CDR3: CASSVQGTGELFF

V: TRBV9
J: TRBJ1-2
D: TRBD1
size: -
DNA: TGTGCCAGCAGCGTAGGCTTAGGGGACAGCGACTATGGCTACACCTTC
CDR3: CASSVGLGDSDYGYTF

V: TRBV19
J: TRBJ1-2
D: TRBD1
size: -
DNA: TGTGCCAGTAGTAAACGGACAGGGGACCACTATGGCTACACCTTC
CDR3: CASSKRTGDHYGYTF

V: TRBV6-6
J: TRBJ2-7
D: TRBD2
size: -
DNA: TGTGCCAGCAGTTACTTCGGACTAGCCCTCTACGAGCAGTACTTC
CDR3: CASSYFGLALYEQYF

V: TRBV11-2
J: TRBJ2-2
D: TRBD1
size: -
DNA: TGTGCCAGCAGCTTAGGGAGCTGGGACAGCTTCACCGGGGAGCTGTTTTTT
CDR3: CASSLGSWDSFTGELFF

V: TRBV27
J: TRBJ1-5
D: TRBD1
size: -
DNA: TGTGCCAGCAAGGGACAGGGTTGGAATCAGCCCCAGCATTTT
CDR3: CASKGQGWNQPQHF

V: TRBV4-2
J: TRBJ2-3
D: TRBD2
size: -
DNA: TGTGCCAGCAGCCAAGGTACTAGCGGGAGGGGAGCAGATACGCAGTATTTT
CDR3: CASSQGTSGRGADTQYF

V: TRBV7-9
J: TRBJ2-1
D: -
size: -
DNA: TGTGCCAGCAGCTTAGAGGGGGAACAGGGTTGGAATGAGCAGTTCTTC
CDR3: CASSLEGEQGWNEQFF

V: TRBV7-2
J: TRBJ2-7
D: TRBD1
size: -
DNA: TGTGCCAGCAGCCTCACTGGACAGGGGGGAACCTACGAGCAGTACTTC
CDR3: CASSLTGQGGTYEQYF

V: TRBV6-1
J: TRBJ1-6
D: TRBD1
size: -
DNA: TGTGCCAGCAGTGAAGCCGGACAGGGGGCTATGGCCCTCCACTTT
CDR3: CASSEAGQGAMALHF

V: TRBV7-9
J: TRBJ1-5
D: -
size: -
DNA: TGTGCCAGCAGCGATCGACTAGGAGCCCAGCATTTT
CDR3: CASSDRLGAQHF

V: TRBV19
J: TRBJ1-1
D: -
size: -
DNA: TGTGCCAGTAGTATACTGTCGCAGGGCAAGGACACTGAAGCTTTCTTT
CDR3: CASSILSQGKDTEAFF

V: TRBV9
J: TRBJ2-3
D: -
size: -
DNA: TGTGCCAGCAGCGAGAGATTCAGCGGCCCCGGGCTAGGGGATACGCAGTATTTT
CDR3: CASSERFSGPGLGDTQYF

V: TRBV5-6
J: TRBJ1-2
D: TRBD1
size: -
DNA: TGTGCCAGCAGCCTAGAGACAGGGAGGTATAGCTATGGCTACACCTTC
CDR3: CASSLETGRYSYGYTF

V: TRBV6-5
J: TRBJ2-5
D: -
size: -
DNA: TGTGCCAGCAGTTCCCCGGGGAAGTTGGAGACCCAGTACTTC
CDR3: CASSSPGKLETQYF

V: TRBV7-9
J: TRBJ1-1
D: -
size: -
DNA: TGTGCCACCGAGGCCCGAACGGCTGAAGCTTTCTTT
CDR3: CATEARTAEAFF

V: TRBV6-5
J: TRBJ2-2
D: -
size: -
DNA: TGTGCCAGCAGGGGGGTCGGGGGAGACACCGGGGAGCTGTTTTTT
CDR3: CASRGVGGDTGELFF

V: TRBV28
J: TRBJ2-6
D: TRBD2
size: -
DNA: TGTGCCAGCAGTTTATCTCAACCGGGACTAGCGGGAGGGCCAGCTGGGGCCAACGTCCTGACTTTC
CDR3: CASSLSQPGLAGGPAGANVLTF

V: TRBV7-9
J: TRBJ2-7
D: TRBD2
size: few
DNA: TGTTCCAGCAGCTCCACCGGGACTACCGCCCCACGCCCTTACGAGCAGTACTTC
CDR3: CSSSSTGTTAPRPYEQYF

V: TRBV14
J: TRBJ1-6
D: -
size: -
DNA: TGTGCCAGCAGCCAAGGGAGGGAGTATTCACCCCTCCACTTT
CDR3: CASSQGREYSPLHF

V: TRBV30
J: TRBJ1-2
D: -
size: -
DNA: TGTGCCTGGACAGGGTCCTATGGCTACACCTTC
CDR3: CAWTGSYGYTF

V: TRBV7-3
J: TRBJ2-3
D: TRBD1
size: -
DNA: TGTGCCAGCAGCTCGACAGGGGGCCCCCCAGATACGCAGTATTTT
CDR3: CASSSTGGPPDTQYF

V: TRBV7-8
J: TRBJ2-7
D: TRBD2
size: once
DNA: TGTGCCAGCAGCTTATTTAGCGGGAGCTTCTACGAGCAGTACTTC
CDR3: CASSLFSGSFYEQYF

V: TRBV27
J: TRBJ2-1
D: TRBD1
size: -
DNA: TGTGCCAGCAGTTTATACGGCTCCGAGGGGGCTGAGCAGTTCTTC
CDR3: CASSLYGSEGAEQFF

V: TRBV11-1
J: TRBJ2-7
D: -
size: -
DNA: TGTGCCAGCAGCCTACCGGCCAGGGGATTTGACGAGCAGTACTTC
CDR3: CASSLPARGFDEQYF